Listed below are T cell receptor beta chains from one sample, sequenced in a study of shared clonotypes between healthy human individuals. TCRdb keeps only in-frame clones here, not all; method: immunoSEQ multiplex PCR. The sample includes some 1 million clones, around four fifths of them seen just once. Sequenced sample: memory CD4+ T cells sorted from blood. Source of these receptors: a man aged 18 to 29 in good health. Both conserved end residues are part of each CDR3. Fields, in order: clone size, V gene, J gene, D gene, CDR3 DNA, CDR3 protein. The D gene is left open where the match is weak. Clone size is not always given. Where it is, it says once, few, many or a class for expanded clones.

clone size: NA
V gene: TRBV19
J gene: TRBJ1-2
D gene: NA
CDR3 DNA: TGTGCCAGTAGTATCCGGACCCAGGCACTCTATGGCTACACCTTC
CDR3 protein: CASSIRTQALYGYTF

clone size: NA
V gene: TRBV7-2
J gene: TRBJ1-1
D gene: TRBD1
CDR3 DNA: TGTGCCAGCAGCCTGCGTCGGACAGGGGACACTGAAGCTTTCTTT
CDR3 protein: CASSLRRTGDTEAFF

clone size: once
V gene: TRBV2
J gene: TRBJ1-2
D gene: NA
CDR3 DNA: TGTGCCAGCAGTGACGGGGGGGTTCATGGCTACACCTTC
CDR3 protein: CASSDGGVHGYTF

clone size: NA
V gene: TRBV19
J gene: TRBJ2-7
D gene: NA
CDR3 DNA: TGTGCCAGTAGTATTGAGGGAGGTCTGTACGAGCAGTACTTC
CDR3 protein: CASSIEGGLYEQYF

clone size: NA
V gene: TRBV9
J gene: TRBJ2-5
D gene: NA
CDR3 DNA: TGTGCCAGCAGCGTAGGAGGGTTAGAGACCCAGTACTTC
CDR3 protein: CASSVGGLETQYF

clone size: NA
V gene: TRBV5-1
J gene: TRBJ1-2
D gene: TRBD1
CDR3 DNA: TGCGCCAGCAGCTTGGGGGGACAGGACTATGGCTACACCTTC
CDR3 protein: CASSLGGQDYGYTF

clone size: few
V gene: TRBV19
J gene: TRBJ2-1
D gene: TRBD2
CDR3 DNA: TGTGCCAGTAGTATAGAGGGGACTAGCGGCCGGGGGAATGAGCAGTTCTTC
CDR3 protein: CASSIEGTSGRGNEQFF

clone size: few
V gene: TRBV27
J gene: TRBJ1-5
D gene: NA
CDR3 DNA: TGTGCCAGCAGTTTATCCGGCGTTGGACAGCCCCAGCATTTT
CDR3 protein: CASSLSGVGQPQHF

clone size: NA
V gene: TRBV5-1
J gene: TRBJ1-1
D gene: NA
CDR3 DNA: TGCGCCAGCAGTTTTAGACAAACCACTGAAGCTTTCTTT
CDR3 protein: CASSFRQTTEAFF

clone size: NA
V gene: TRBV11-2
J gene: TRBJ1-2
D gene: TRBD1
CDR3 DNA: TGTGCCAGCAGCACCCTAGGACAGGTCTATGGCTACACCTTC
CDR3 protein: CASSTLGQVYGYTF

clone size: few
V gene: TRBV5-4
J gene: TRBJ2-3
D gene: NA
CDR3 DNA: TGTGCCAGCAGCTTGGATTGGGGTCAGGGGCAGTATTTT
CDR3 protein: CASSLDWGQGQYF

clone size: NA
V gene: TRBV2
J gene: TRBJ1-3
D gene: NA
CDR3 DNA: TGTGCCAGCATCTCCCGACCCAGAACCTCTGGAAACACCATATATTTT
CDR3 protein: CASISRPRTSGNTIYF

clone size: once
V gene: TRBV5-1
J gene: TRBJ2-1
D gene: NA
CDR3 DNA: TGCGCCAGCAGCTTGGGTTCGGGGGCAGGTGAGCAGTTCTTC
CDR3 protein: CASSLGSGAGEQFF

clone size: NA
V gene: TRBV4-1
J gene: TRBJ1-1
D gene: NA
CDR3 DNA: TGCGCCAGCAGCCAAGATCAGGGGTTGTACACTGAAGCTTTCTTT
CDR3 protein: CASSQDQGLYTEAFF

clone size: NA
V gene: TRBV7-3
J gene: TRBJ2-3
D gene: NA
CDR3 DNA: TGTGCCAGCAGCTTATGGGGGAGTTACGACACAGATACGCAGTATTTT
CDR3 protein: CASSLWGSYDTDTQYF

clone size: NA
V gene: TRBV7-2
J gene: TRBJ2-3
D gene: NA
CDR3 DNA: TGTGCCAGCAGCTTATCCCAAGCCACGGATACGCAGTATTTT
CDR3 protein: CASSLSQATDTQYF

clone size: once
V gene: TRBV10-3
J gene: TRBJ1-5
D gene: TRBD1
CDR3 DNA: TGTGCCATCAGTTCCGGGGGGACAGGGGGCACTCAGCCCCAGCATTTT
CDR3 protein: CAISSGGTGGTQPQHF

clone size: once
V gene: TRBV11-2
J gene: TRBJ2-7
D gene: TRBD2
CDR3 DNA: TGTGCCAGCAGGGGACTAGCGGGGGGCCGCTCCTACGAGCAGTACTTC
CDR3 protein: CASRGLAGGRSYEQYF

clone size: NA
V gene: TRBV11-3
J gene: TRBJ2-1
D gene: NA
CDR3 DNA: TGTGCCAGCAGCTTAGTAACGGGAAGCTCCTACAATGAGCAGTTCTTC
CDR3 protein: CASSLVTGSSYNEQFF

clone size: NA
V gene: TRBV10-3
J gene: TRBJ1-2
D gene: NA
CDR3 DNA: TGTGCCATCAGTGAGTCGAGGGCCGTCGGTGAATATGGCTACACCTTC
CDR3 protein: CAISESRAVGEYGYTF

clone size: NA
V gene: TRBV5-1
J gene: TRBJ2-3
D gene: TRBD2
CDR3 DNA: TGCGCTAGCAGCTTGACGATAGCGGGGGTGACAGATACGCAGTATTTT
CDR3 protein: CASSLTIAGVTDTQYF

clone size: NA
V gene: TRBV19
J gene: TRBJ1-1
D gene: TRBD1
CDR3 DNA: TGTGCCAGTACCTTAGGACAGGCGAACACTGAAGCTTTCTTT
CDR3 protein: CASTLGQANTEAFF

clone size: NA
V gene: TRBV19
J gene: TRBJ1-6
D gene: NA
CDR3 DNA: TGTGCCAGTAGTATAGGAGGTTTGGGTACCTCACCCCTCCACTTT
CDR3 protein: CASSIGGLGTSPLHF

clone size: NA
V gene: TRBV11-2
J gene: TRBJ2-1
D gene: NA
CDR3 DNA: TGTGCCAGCAGCTTAGGGCCCGAAAATGAGCAGTTCTTC
CDR3 protein: CASSLGPENEQFF

clone size: NA
V gene: TRBV12-2
J gene: TRBJ2-2
D gene: NA
CDR3 DNA: TGTGCAAGTCGCTCCACCCTAGCGGGGGGAACCGGGGAGCTGTTTTTT
CDR3 protein: CASRSTLAGGTGELFF

clone size: NA
V gene: TRBV5-1
J gene: TRBJ2-1
D gene: TRBD2
CDR3 DNA: TGCGCCAGCCGAACGGGAGGGGCAGGGAATGAGCAGTTCTTC
CDR3 protein: CASRTGGAGNEQFF

clone size: NA
V gene: TRBV7-2
J gene: TRBJ2-7
D gene: NA
CDR3 DNA: TGTGCCAGCAGCCCCAAACCCCAGGGTGGCGAGCAGTACTTC
CDR3 protein: CASSPKPQGGEQYF

clone size: NA
V gene: TRBV5-8
J gene: TRBJ2-2
D gene: NA
CDR3 DNA: TGTGCCAGCAGCCGAGGACGGCCGGCCACCGGGGAGCTGTTTTTT
CDR3 protein: CASSRGRPATGELFF

clone size: NA
V gene: TRBV23-1
J gene: TRBJ2-5
D gene: NA
CDR3 DNA: TGCGCCAGCAGTCCACCGGGACACCCCCAAGAGACCCAGTACTTC
CDR3 protein: CASSPPGHPQETQYF

clone size: once
V gene: TRBV11-3
J gene: TRBJ2-1
D gene: TRBD2
CDR3 DNA: TGTGCCAGCAGCACTAAGGGACTAGCGGCCTACAATGAGCAGTTCTTC
CDR3 protein: CASSTKGLAAYNEQFF

clone size: NA
V gene: TRBV29-1
J gene: TRBJ2-7
D gene: NA
CDR3 DNA: TGCAGCGTGCTAGGGGTGAGCAGCGAGCAGTACTTC
CDR3 protein: CSVLGVSSEQYF

clone size: NA
V gene: TRBV28
J gene: TRBJ1-1
D gene: NA
CDR3 DNA: TGTGCCAGCAGTCCAAGTGGGGTAAACACTGAAGCTTTCTTT
CDR3 protein: CASSPSGVNTEAFF

clone size: NA
V gene: TRBV2
J gene: TRBJ2-3
D gene: TRBD2
CDR3 DNA: TGTGCCAGCAGTGAGTCAGGACTAGCGGGTCCGAGGGAGTATTTT
CDR3 protein: CASSESGLAGPREYF

clone size: once
V gene: TRBV4-2
J gene: TRBJ2-2
D gene: TRBD2
CDR3 DNA: TGTGCCAGCAGCCAAGTAGCGGGTGGGGGTTTGGGGGAGCTGTTTTTT
CDR3 protein: CASSQVAGGGLGELFF

clone size: NA
V gene: TRBV28
J gene: TRBJ2-7
D gene: NA
CDR3 DNA: TGTGCCAGCAGTTCTCTTTACGAGCAGTACTTC
CDR3 protein: CASSSLYEQYF

clone size: once
V gene: TRBV25-1
J gene: TRBJ2-1
D gene: NA
CDR3 DNA: TGTGCCAGCAGTGAATATGGGCTAGCCTACAATGAGCAGTTCTTC
CDR3 protein: CASSEYGLAYNEQFF

clone size: NA
V gene: TRBV5-1
J gene: TRBJ2-7
D gene: NA
CDR3 DNA: TGCGCCAGCAGGGACACAGTCGAATCGGGTCGCTACGAGCAGTACTTC
CDR3 protein: CASRDTVESGRYEQYF

clone size: NA
V gene: TRBV29-1
J gene: TRBJ1-4
D gene: TRBD1
CDR3 DNA: TGCAGCGTTGGGAGCGGGACAGGGTATGAAAAACTGTTTTTT
CDR3 protein: CSVGSGTGYEKLFF

clone size: NA
V gene: TRBV18
J gene: TRBJ2-5
D gene: TRBD2
CDR3 DNA: TGTGCCAGCTCACCACCGCGACTAGCCGTTGGGCGGGAGGGCCAAGAGACCCAGTACTTC
CDR3 protein: CASSPPRLAVGREGQETQYF

clone size: many
V gene: TRBV19
J gene: TRBJ2-5
D gene: NA
CDR3 DNA: TGTGCCAGTAGTAAAGGGTATCGCGAGACCCAGTACTTC
CDR3 protein: CASSKGYRETQYF

clone size: NA
V gene: TRBV28
J gene: TRBJ1-2
D gene: NA
CDR3 DNA: TGTGCCAGCAGTTTTCCGCACGAATATGGCTACACCTTC
CDR3 protein: CASSFPHEYGYTF

clone size: NA
V gene: TRBV29-1
J gene: TRBJ2-5
D gene: TRBD1
CDR3 DNA: TGCAGCGTTGGGCCACGACAGGGCGGGGAGACCCAGTACTTC
CDR3 protein: CSVGPRQGGETQYF

clone size: NA
V gene: TRBV7-9
J gene: TRBJ1-1
D gene: TRBD1
CDR3 DNA: TGTGCCAGCAGCTTGGGAGGGACAGGTAACACTGAAGCTTTCTTT
CDR3 protein: CASSLGGTGNTEAFF

clone size: NA
V gene: TRBV5-1
J gene: TRBJ2-7
D gene: NA
CDR3 DNA: TGCGCCAGCAGCTTGGGTTCAGCAAACTACGAGCAGTACTTC
CDR3 protein: CASSLGSANYEQYF

clone size: NA
V gene: TRBV7-7
J gene: TRBJ1-5
D gene: TRBD1
CDR3 DNA: TGTGCTAGCAGCTTTTCCAACTACCAGGGGGGTAGCAATCAGCCCCAGCATTTT
CDR3 protein: CASSFSNYQGGSNQPQHF

clone size: NA
V gene: TRBV5-1
J gene: TRBJ2-3
D gene: TRBD2
CDR3 DNA: TGCGCCAGCAGCCTGGGACTAGCGGGGGGAATTAGCACAGATACGCAGTATTTT
CDR3 protein: CASSLGLAGGISTDTQYF

clone size: NA
V gene: TRBV28
J gene: TRBJ1-2
D gene: TRBD1
CDR3 DNA: TGTGCCAGCAACAGGGGAGCCTATGGCTACACCTTC
CDR3 protein: CASNRGAYGYTF

clone size: NA
V gene: TRBV5-1
J gene: TRBJ1-4
D gene: NA
CDR3 DNA: TGCGCCAGCAGCTTGGCAGGGCAGGTCTCCGGTGAAAAACTGTTTTTT
CDR3 protein: CASSLAGQVSGEKLFF

clone size: NA
V gene: TRBV19
J gene: TRBJ1-5
D gene: NA
CDR3 DNA: TGTGCCATCAATTGGGGGAAGGGGGACAATCAGCCCCAGCATTTT
CDR3 protein: CAINWGKGDNQPQHF

clone size: NA
V gene: TRBV5-1
J gene: TRBJ2-5
D gene: NA
CDR3 DNA: TGCGCCAGCAGCTTGGGGGGATTTCAAGAGACCCAGTACTTC
CDR3 protein: CASSLGGFQETQYF

clone size: NA
V gene: TRBV10-3
J gene: TRBJ2-7
D gene: NA
CDR3 DNA: TGTGCCATCAGTGGTTCTCCTAGAGTCTACGAGCAGTACTTC
CDR3 protein: CAISGSPRVYEQYF

clone size: NA
V gene: TRBV30
J gene: TRBJ1-2
D gene: NA
CDR3 DNA: TGTGCCTGGACCCTGGGGGGGGACGCCAATCACTATGGCTACACCTTC
CDR3 protein: CAWTLGGDANHYGYTF

clone size: once
V gene: TRBV28
J gene: TRBJ2-7
D gene: TRBD1
CDR3 DNA: TGTGCCAGCAGTACTCCCTGGACAGGTGACTACGAGCAGTACTTC
CDR3 protein: CASSTPWTGDYEQYF

clone size: NA
V gene: TRBV29-1
J gene: TRBJ1-1
D gene: TRBD1
CDR3 DNA: TGCAGCGCCAAAACCATGGACAGGGGGAACACTGAAGCTTTCTTT
CDR3 protein: CSAKTMDRGNTEAFF